This entry concerns a single TCR beta chain. What it recognizes is unknown. The data were obtained in a study of shared clonotypes between healthy human individuals. Findings and limits, study-wide: Naive subsets tended to show greater estimated richness than memory subsets.

The CDR3 loop spans 11 amino acids. Trimming removed 8 bases at V and 4 bases at J, with 8 bases between. The germline CDR1 and CDR2 sequences are SNHLY and FYNNEI. The table came from immunoSEQ multiplex PCR; TCRdb's copy has only in-frame clones and leaves some out. The sample consists of about 1.1 million clones, approximately 80% of them appearing once. This TCR was sampled from a man between 18 and 29 years old in good health. Some clones in this sample may be carry-over from other donors' samples. The chain links TRBV2 to TRBJ1-2, with no clear D. The material sequenced was memory CD4+ T cells from PBMCs. Subset specified: CD45RA-negative fraction. CDR3 amino acids: CASLVLYGYTF. CDR3 DNA: TGTGCCAGCCTTGTACTCTATGGCTACACCTTC.